Shown below are 6 T cell receptor beta chains from a single sample sequenced in a study of blood T cell repertoires in COVID-19. Data came from immunoSEQ multiplex PCR; TCRdb stores just in-frame clones and leaves some out. Found here are under 110,000 clones, around 90% of them singletons; the top ten hold 15% to 20%. The sequenced sample consisted of peripheral blood. These TCRs come from a man aged 45-60 years with acute or convalescent COVID-19.

This clone appeared a single time. This rearrangement joins TRBV27 to TRBJ2-7, with a tentative D call TRBD1 (6 bases). Deletions cut 5 bases from V and 5 bases from J, with 16 bases between. Germline loops: CDR1 MNHEY, CDR2 SMNVEV (reference sequence). This CDR3 is built from 14 residues. Written as DNA, the CDR3 is TGTGCCAGCAGTGAGTCCCAACAGGGAGACGAGCAGTACTTC. It specifies CASSESQQGDEQYF.

This clone has more than one count but fewer than ten. The chain joins TRBV2 to TRBJ2-4; 9 bases are shared with TRBD1. The junction had 12 bases not matched to a gene; V was cut back by 0 bases and J by 0 bases. CDR1 is SNHLY, CDR2 FYNNEI, per germline. The CDR3 is made up of 20 amino acids. The CDR3 spells CASSEALGTGSHLAKNIQYF. CDR3 sequence (DNA): TGTGCCAGCAGTGAAGCGCTTGGGACAGGGAGCCATCTAGCCAAAAACATTCAGTACTTC.

V gene TRBV5-1 combines with J gene TRBJ1-6; possibly TRBD1 for D (5 bases). This CDR3 has 13 residues. V was clipped by 4 bases and J by 8 bases, with 10 bases between them. The germline V gene encodes CDR1 SGHRS and CDR2 YFSETQ. This chain's CDR3 is CASSEQGHSPLHF. CDR3 sequence (DNA): TGCGCCAGCAGCGAGCAGGGCCATTCACCCCTCCACTTT. Combining the CDR3 with reference TRBV5-1 and TRBJ1-6 gives the whole variable domain KAGVTQTPRYLIKTRGQQVTLSCSPISGHRSVSWYQQTPGQGLQFLFEYFSETQRNKGNFPGRFSGRQFSNSRSEMNVSTLELGDSALYLCASSEQGHSPLHFGNGTRLTVT.

The rearrangement joins TRBV5-1 to TRBJ2-1; D ambiguous. With 3 bases removed from V and 7 bases from J, the gap between germline ends came to 20 bases. The CDR3 has 16 amino acids. Germline lookup yields CDR1 SGHRS and CDR2 YFSETQ. The CDR3 sequence: CASSSTGDLFFNEQFF. CDR3 sequence (DNA): TGCGCCAGCAGCTCCACCGGCGACTTGTTTTTTAATGAGCAGTTCTTC.

The gene calls are TRBV9 and TRBJ2-1, with 12 bases aligning to TRBD2. The CDR3 extends over 16 amino acids. Per the germline V gene, CDR1 is SGDLS and CDR2 is YYNGEE. With 4 bases clipped from V and 3 bases from J, the junction kept 5 bases outside the gene matches. The CDR3 DNA reads TGTGCCAGCAGCCCGAGGACTAGCGGGGTCTACAATGAGCAGTTCTTC. Translation: CASSPRTSGVYNEQFF.

The sample holds a few counts of this clone. The chain uses TRBV18 and TRBJ1-2, with TRBD1 matching 9 bases. CDR3 length: 14 residues. CDR1 is KGHSH, CDR2 LQKENI, per germline. V dropped 2 bases and J dropped 2; count of bases not matched to a gene: 0. The CDR3 protein is CASSPGTGNYGYTF. In nucleotides, the CDR3 is TGTGCCAGCTCACCAGGGACAGGGAACTATGGCTACACCTTC.